Below, 22 T cell receptor beta chains from the same sample are listed, as sequenced in a study of blood T cell repertoires in COVID-19. Assay used: immunoSEQ multiplex PCR; TCRdb lists only in-frame clones, some missing. The table shows under 200,000 clones, with over 80% occurring only once. Specimen: PBMCs or T cells enriched from blood (not recorded which). These TCRs come from a woman aged 55-70 years who had recovered from COVID-19.

V is TRBV12-3 or TRBV12-4 and J is TRBJ1-1; D is undetermined. The length of the CDR3 is 13 residues. The germline V and J ends were trimmed by 6 bases and 0 bases, with 8 bases remaining between them. DNA for the CDR3: TGTGCCAGCAGCCCCCCATTGAACACTGAAGCTTTCTTT. This encodes CASSPPLNTEAFF.

The V and J genes are TRBV27 and TRBJ1-2; tentatively, D is TRBD1 (5 bases). Trimming removed 6 bases from V and 6 bases from J, with 20 bases in between. This CDR3 has 15 residues. CDR1 and CDR2 from the germline V gene are MNHEY and SMNVEV (reference sequence). The CDR3 protein is CASSLHPTGQDGYTF. The CDR3 region has the DNA TGTGCCAGCAGCCTACACCCCACCGGACAAGATGGCTACACCTTC.

The count of this clone is one. This CDR3 reads CASSERGGPRYDTGELFF. DNA for the CDR3: TGTGCCAGTAGTGAGCGGGGGGGCCCCAGATATGACACCGGGGAGCTGTTTTTT. The chain joins TRBV19 to TRBJ2-2, with 10 bases matching TRBD2. The V gene end was trimmed by 5 bases and the J gene end by 3 bases; junction bases not matched to a gene: 12. Per germline, CDR1 LNHDA and CDR2 SQIVND (reference sequence). The CDR3 covers 18 residues.

This rearrangement joins TRBV28 to TRBJ1-5; tentatively, D is TRBD1 (5 bases). Trimming took 7 bases from V and 3 from J, leaving 16 bases between them. This CDR3 has 15 amino acids. Germline V lookup: CDR1 MDHEN, CDR2 SYDVKM. The CDR3 reads CASTGAGGNNQPQHF. The CDR3 DNA reads as TGTGCCAGCACCGGTGCGGGGGGAAACAATCAGCCCCAGCATTTT.

The rearrangement links TRBV5-8 to TRBJ2-3, with a tentative D call TRBD2 (5 bases). This CDR3 contains 15 residues. V was pared by 4 bases and J by 4 bases, with 16 bases between. Germline-derived CDR1 and CDR2 are SGHTS and YDEGEE. The CDR3 DNA is TGTGCCAGCAGCCCCCTGATCCGCGGGTCAGATACGCAGTATTTT. It encodes CASSPLIRGSDTQYF.

J is TRBJ2-2 and V is TRBV6-5; D ambiguous. Germline values: CDR1 MNHEY, CDR2 SVGAGI. Trimming left V 7 bases short and J 1 base short, with 10 bases between. The CDR3 covers 14 residues. The CDR3 loop is CASILIGNTGELFF. The DNA for the CDR3 is TGTGCCAGCATCCTAATCGGGAACACCGGGGAGCTGTTTTTT.

The chain is built from TRBV7-2 and TRBJ2-3, with 13 bases aligning to TRBD2. V shed 5 bases, J shed 7 bases, and the junction held 9 bases outside the gene matches. Germline V gives CDR1 SGHTA, CDR2 FQGNSA. This CDR3 spans 16 amino acids. The CDR3 reads CASSPKGLAGSYTQYF. DNA of the CDR3: TGTGCCAGCAGCCCTAAGGGACTAGCGGGGTCTTATACGCAGTATTTT. The full variable domain, with the rest looked up from reference TRBV7-2 and TRBJ2-3, is GAGVSQSPSNKVTEKGKDVELRCDPISGHTALYWYRQSLGQGLEFLIYFQGNSAPDKSGLPSDRFSAERTGGSVSTLTIQRTQQEDSAVYLCASSPKGLAGSYTQYFGPGTRLTVL.

The rearrangement uses TRBV30 and TRBJ2-7; D is perhaps TRBD2 (6 bases). The CDR3 has 12 residues. Germline V lookup: CDR1 GTSNPN, CDR2 SVGIG (reference sequence). Trimming pared 7 bases from V and 6 bases from J, leaving 16 bases between. CDR3 nucleotides: TGTGCCTTAGGACGGGGGATTGGCGAGCAGTACTTC. Translating gives CALGRGIGEQYF.

The V call is TRBV28, the J call TRBJ2-5; TRBD1 is a possible D gene (6 bases). CDR1 is MDHEN and CDR2 is SYDVKM in the germline V gene. The CDR3 has 12 residues. The germline V and J ends were trimmed by 7 bases and 5 bases, with 11 bases remaining between them. DNA of the CDR3: TGTGCCAGCAACAGGGTTGGTGAGACCCAGTACTTC. This gives the protein CASNRVGETQYF. Complete variable domain (other parts from reference TRBV28 and TRBJ2-5): DVKVTQSSRYLVKRTGEKVFLECVQDMDHENMFWYRQDPGLGLRLIYFSYDVKMKEKGDIPEGYSVSREKKERFSLILESASTNQTSMYLCASNRVGETQYFGPGTRLLVL.

The rearrangement links TRBV15 to TRBJ1-4; possibly TRBD1 for D (5 bases). The V end lost 1 base, the J end lost 4 bases, and 10 bases lay between the germline ends. CDR1 and CDR2 from the germline V gene are LNHNV and YYDKDF (reference sequence). The CDR3 is 15 amino acids. The DNA of the CDR3 is TGTGCCACCAGCAGAGGCGGGGCACTTAATGAAAAACTGTTTTTT. It translates to CATSRGGALNEKLFF.

The rearrangement joins TRBV19 to TRBJ2-3; D is undetermined. The CDR3 length is 14 residues. V was trimmed by 2 bases and J by 4 bases, leaving 10 bases between them. CDR1 and CDR2 (germline): LNHDA, SQIVND (reference sequence). The CDR3 nucleotides are TGTGCCAGTAGTATACAGGCCTCCGCAGATACGCAGTATTTT. It translates to CASSIQASADTQYF.

The J gene is TRBJ1-2, the V gene TRBV19, with 9 bases aligning to TRBD1. CDR1 and CDR2 (germline): LNHDA, SQIVND (reference sequence). The J segment lost 4 bases and the V segment lost 5 bases, leaving 11 bases of the junction unmatched. The CDR3 loop spans 16 amino acids. CDR3 nucleotides: TGTGCCAGTAGTGCGGGACAGGGTGTTTACATCTATGGCTACACCTTC. This sequence encodes CASSAGQGVYIYGYTF.

This clone was seen once. The V gene is TRBV15, the J gene TRBJ2-7; D remains ambiguous. This CDR3 spans 15 amino acids. Trimming took 2 bases from V and 3 from J, leaving 14 bases between them. Germline V gene lookup returns CDR1 LNHNV and CDR2 YYDKDF (reference sequence). The CDR3, as DNA: TGTGCCACCAGCAGACCCATGGCGGCAAACTACGAGCAGTACTTC. Translation: CATSRPMAANYEQYF.

The chain has TRBV5-4 and TRBJ1-2; tentative D call: TRBD1 (6 bases). The germline gives CDR1 SGHNT, CDR2 YYREEE (reference sequence). This CDR3 is 16 amino acids long. V was pared by 0 bases and J by 8 bases, with 20 bases between. The CDR3 nucleotides read TGTGCCAGCAGCTTGGCTGGGGGCAGGATGGCTAGCGGCTACACCTTC. It yields the protein CASSLAGGRMASGYTF.

The chain carries TRBV5-5 and TRBJ1-2, with D possibly being TRBD1 (6 bases). Trimming cost V 4 bases and J 2 bases, with 15 bases left between them. The CDR3 length is 15 residues. CDR1 and CDR2 (germline): SGHKS, YYEKEE (reference sequence). The CDR3 protein is CASSQSPDRNYGYTF. As DNA, the CDR3 is TGTGCCAGCAGCCAATCCCCCGACAGGAACTATGGCTACACCTTC.

J is TRBJ1-2 and V is TRBV7-3, with D tentatively TRBD1 (6 bases). In germline, CDR1 is SGHTA, CDR2 FQGTGA. Trimming removed 5 bases at V and 4 bases at J, with 11 bases between. The CDR3 has 13 amino acids. CDR3 in DNA: TGTGCCAGCAGCCCTGGACAGATCTATGGCTACACCTTC. The encoded protein is CASSPGQIYGYTF. Full variable domain (rest looked up from reference TRBV7-3 and TRBJ1-2): GAGVSQTPSNKVTEKGKYVELRCDPISGHTALYWYRQSLGQGPEFLIYFQGTGAADDSGLPNDRFFAVRPEGSVSTLKIQRTERGDSAVYLCASSPGQIYGYTFGSGTRLTVV.

The chain is built from TRBV2 and TRBJ2-5; 11 nucleotides match TRBD2. The CDR3 covers 15 residues. Looked up from germline, CDR1 is SNHLY and CDR2 is FYNNEI. After removal of 3 bases from V and 10 bases from J, the junction contained 10 bases not matched to a gene. CDR3 bases: TGTGCCAGCAGTGAGCCACTAGCGGGGGAGGGGGGCCAGTACTTC. Residues: CASSEPLAGEGGQYF.

V is TRBV5-1 and J is TRBJ1-3; 8 bases fit TRBD1. CDR3 length: 15 amino acids. After removal of 3 bases from V and 0 bases from J, the junction contained 2 bases not matched to a gene. Germline lookup yields CDR1 SGHRS and CDR2 YFSETQ. DNA for the CDR3: TGCGCCAGCAGCTCTGGGACAGGCTCTGGAAACACCATATATTTT. It is translated as CASSSGTGSGNTIYF.

This sequence joins TRBV3-1 (or the pseudogene TRBV3-2) and TRBJ1-1, with D maybe TRBD1 (6 bases). The CDR3 is made up of 17 amino acids. Trimming pared 2 bases from V and 6 bases from J, leaving 22 bases between. Germline V gene sequence: CDR1 LGHDT, CDR2 YNNKEL (reference sequence). CDR3 in amino acids: CASSQFIQGMVNAEAFF. CDR3 bases: TGTGCCAGCAGCCAATTTATTCAGGGGATGGTAAATGCTGAAGCTTTCTTT.

The chain joins TRBV7-3 to TRBJ1-1, with D perhaps matching TRBD1 (5 bases). This CDR3 is built from 14 residues. Trimming shortened V by 2 bases and J by 5 bases, and 12 bases separated the two germline ends. Germline CDR1 reads SGHTA; CDR2 reads FQGTGA. This chain's CDR3 is CASSLGASGTEAFF. As DNA, the CDR3 is TGTGCCAGCAGCTTAGGGGCCTCCGGGACTGAAGCTTTCTTT.

This chain joins TRBV19 and TRBJ2-3, with 11 bases fitting TRBD2. Unmatched junction bases numbered 4, after V lost 7 bases and J lost 1 base. CDR3 size: 15 residues. The germline gives CDR1 LNHDA, CDR2 SQIVND (reference sequence). CDR3 loop: CASTRLAGRTDTQYF. The CDR3 nucleotides read TGTGCCAGTACGCGACTAGCGGGACGCACAGATACGCAGTATTTT.

This clone occurred once. The rearrangement joins TRBV29-1 to TRBJ2-3; 10 bases match TRBD2. V lost 7 bases and J lost 3; bases outside the gene matches: 7. The CDR3 loop spans 14 amino acids. Germline CDR1 is SQVTM and CDR2 is ANQGSEA. The CDR3 DNA sequence: TGCAGCGCCAAGCGGGGGGGCCGAACAGATACGCAGTATTTT. Translated: CSAKRGGRTDTQYF.